This T cell receptor beta chain was sequenced during a study of a mutant IDH1 vaccine in newly diagnosed glioma. Study information: The treated population exhibited a male proportion of roughly 62%, a female proportion of roughly 40%, and a mean age of approximately 41 years. Whole-study findings and limits: Researchers report vaccine-induced immune responses in approximately 94% of patients. Seemingly, top peripheral T cell clonotype changes bore no relation to pseudoprogression.

This clone was counted only a few times. Its antigen is still unknown. The CDR3 sequence is 13 residues long. Germline CDR1 MNHNS, CDR2 SASEGT. Between the trimmed V and J ends, which lost 6 bases and 5 bases, there was a span of 10 bases. Documented time point: baseline, week 1 (first vaccination visit). The treatment was: pre-vaccination baseline after standard-of-care therapy. The data were produced by immunoSEQ multiplex PCR, yet TCRdb's version contains in-frame clones alone and is incomplete. The repertoire includes tens of thousands of clones, around four fifths of them detected once, and approximately 7% sits in the top ten.

This specimen was PBMCs, taken from a glioma patient treated with radiotherapy, temozolomide or both. This chain links TRBV6-1 with TRBJ2-2; D is unclear. This receptor was taken from a woman in her 50s with glioma. CDR3 sequence reads: CASRVGFTGELFF. The DNA of the CDR3 is TGTGCCAGCAGGGTGGGCTTTACCGGGGAGCTGTTTTTT.